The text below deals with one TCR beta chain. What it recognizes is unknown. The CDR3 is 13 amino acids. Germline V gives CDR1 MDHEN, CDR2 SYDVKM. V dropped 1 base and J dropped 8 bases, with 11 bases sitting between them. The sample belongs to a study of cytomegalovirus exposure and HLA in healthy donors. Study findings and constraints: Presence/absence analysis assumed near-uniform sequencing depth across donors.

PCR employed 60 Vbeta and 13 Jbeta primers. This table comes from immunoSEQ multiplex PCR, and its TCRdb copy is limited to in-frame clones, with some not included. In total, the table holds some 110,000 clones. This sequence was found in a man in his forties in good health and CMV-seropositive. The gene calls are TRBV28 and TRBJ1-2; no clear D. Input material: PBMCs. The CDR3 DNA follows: TGTGCCAGCAGTTTATACCAAACTGCGGGCTACACCTTC. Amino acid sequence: CASSLYQTAGYTF.